These T cell receptor beta chains were read from a single sample in a study of blood T cell repertoires in COVID-19. Here immunoSEQ multiplex PCR was the method, and the copy in TCRdb shows in-frame clones only, minus some. The table lists 210,000 or so clones, roughly 85% of them singletons, with roughly 5.3% in the top ten. The sequenced material came from peripheral blood. These receptors all come from a man between 50 and 59 years old with COVID-19, enrolled during active disease. The CDR3 runs from the conserved cysteine through the conserved F or W. The order of the fields is CDR3 length, J gene, V gene, D gene, clone size, CDR3 protein, CDR3 DNA. The D gene is left open where the match is weak. The size of a clone is reported for some rows only, either as once, few or many, or as a class for expanded clones.

>14|TRBJ2-2|TRBV14|NA|NA
CASSQALSTGELFF
TGTGCCAGCAGCCAAGCCCTCAGCACCGGGGAGCTGTTTTTT
>13|TRBJ1-2|TRBV27|TRBD1|NA
CASSLQGAVGYTF
TGTGCCAGCAGTTTGCAGGGGGCCGTTGGCTACACCTTC
>15|TRBJ2-7|TRBV7-3|NA|NA
CASSRWTVLTYEQYF
TGTGCCAGCAGCAGATGGACAGTACTAACCTACGAGCAGTACTTC
>16|TRBJ2-7|TRBV30|NA|NA
CAWSVGRSGLTYEQYF
TGTGCCTGGAGTGTAGGGAGGTCGGGGCTGACCTACGAGCAGTACTTC
>15|TRBJ2-5|TRBV7-2|TRBD2|NA
CASSPAPTSRETQYF
TGTGCCAGCAGCCCCGCCCCGACTAGCAGAGAGACCCAGTACTTC
>15|TRBJ1-1|TRBV7-2|TRBD1|NA
CASSSGQGANTEAFF
TGTGCCAGCAGCTCCGGACAGGGGGCGAACACTGAAGCTTTCTTT
>14|TRBJ1-6|TRBV25-1|TRBD1|NA
CASSKQGRRSPLHF
TGTGCCAGCAGTAAACAGGGGAGACGGTCACCCCTCCACTTT
>15|TRBJ1-3|TRBV24-1|NA|NA
CATSDGHLSGNTIYF
TGTGCCACCAGTGATGGACACCTCTCTGGAAACACCATATATTTT
>15|TRBJ2-2|TRBV7-9|NA|NA
CASSLRGGETGELFF
TGTGCCAGCAGCTTACGAGGAGGGGAGACCGGGGAGCTGTTTTTT
>17|TRBJ1-6|TRBV28|TRBD1|NA
CASSLSGQGGQNSPLHF
TGTGCCAGCAGTTTATCGGGACAGGGGGGACAGAATTCACCCCTCCACTTT
>15|TRBJ2-3|TRBV7-2|TRBD1|NA
CASSLVRGRTDTQYF
TGTGCCAGCAGCTTAGTTAGGGGGCGGACAGATACGCAGTATTTT
>12|TRBJ2-7|TRBV18|NA|NA
CASSRQEREQYF
TGTGCCAGCTCACGACAGGAACGCGAGCAGTACTTC
>15|TRBJ2-7|TRBV9|TRBD1|NA
CASSLERTGGHEQYF
TGTGCCAGCAGCTTAGAAAGGACAGGGGGCCACGAGCAGTACTTC
>17|TRBJ2-5|TRBV4-2|NA|NA
CASSQDFPEGVGETQYF
TGTGCCAGCAGCCAAGATTTCCCAGAGGGGGTTGGAGAGACCCAGTACTTC
>15|TRBJ2-3|TRBV4-1|TRBD1|NA
CASSQERGRADTQYF
TGCGCCAGCAGCCAAGAAAGGGGGCGGGCAGATACGCAGTATTTT
>14|TRBJ2-1|TRBV20-1|TRBD2|NA
CSASGTSVPSEQFF
TGCAGTGCCAGTGGGACTAGCGTTCCGAGTGAGCAGTTCTTC
>17|TRBJ1-6|TRBV5-1|NA|once
CASSGKGESSYNSPLHF
TGCGCCAGCAGCGGGAAGGGGGAGAGCTCCTATAATTCACCCCTCCACTTT
>15|TRBJ1-1|TRBV4-3|NA|NA
CASSADTGENTEAFF
TGCGCCAGCAGCGCCGATACGGGGGAGAACACTGAAGCTTTCTTT
>18|TRBJ1-1|TRBV11-2|NA|NA
CASSLGGESSRWYTEAFF
TGTGCCAGCAGCTTAGGCGGGGAGTCATCCCGGTGGTACACTGAAGCTTTCTTT
>15|TRBJ1-2|TRBV3-1/TRBV3-2|TRBD1|NA
CASSRRQGFTYGYTF
TGTGCCAGCAGCCGCCGACAGGGATTTACCTATGGCTACACCTTC
>15|TRBJ2-3|TRBV25-1|TRBD1|NA
CASSEQMGTGGAQYF
TGTGCCAGCAGTGAACAGATGGGGACAGGGGGGGCGCAGTATTTT
>15|TRBJ2-7|TRBV7-2|TRBD1|NA
CASSLAPGQGSEQYF
TGTGCCAGCAGCTTAGCGCCGGGACAGGGGAGCGAGCAGTACTTC
>16|TRBJ2-7|TRBV7-2|TRBD2|NA
CASSWGLAGGTYEQYF
TGTGCCAGCAGCTGGGGACTAGCGGGGGGGACCTACGAGCAGTACTTC
>16|TRBJ1-3|TRBV3-1/TRBV3-2|NA|NA
CASSQGGPDSGNTIYF
TGTGCCAGCAGCCAAGGAGGCCCAGACTCTGGAAACACCATATATTTT
>15|TRBJ1-4|TRBV6-6|NA|NA
CASSYGQVINEKLFF
TGTGCCAGCAGTTACGGGCAGGTGATTAATGAAAAACTGTTTTTT
>16|TRBJ2-1|TRBV27|TRBD2|NA
CASRPYSGGGYNEQFF
TGTGCCAGCAGGCCGTATAGCGGGGGAGGTTACAATGAGCAGTTCTTC
>14|TRBJ2-3|TRBV27|NA|NA
CASSYVGGPDTQYF
TGTGCCAGCAGTTATGTGGGGGGGCCCGATACGCAGTATTTT
>17|TRBJ1-3|TRBV5-1|NA|NA
CASSLEGQGITGNTIYF
TGCGCCAGCAGCTTGGAAGGCCAGGGGATAACTGGAAACACCATATATTTT
>14|TRBJ2-7|TRBV4-2|TRBD2|NA
CASSQGASGYEQYF
TGTGCCAGCAGCCAAGGGGCTAGCGGATACGAGCAGTACTTC
>18|TRBJ1-5|TRBV19|TRBD1|NA
CASSIFPLRTGKDQPQHF
TGTGCCAGTAGTATCTTTCCCCTGCGGACAGGGAAAGATCAGCCCCAGCATTTT
>15|TRBJ2-7|TRBV27|TRBD2|NA
CASSLAGGATYEQYF
TGTGCCAGCAGTTTAGCGGGGGGGGCCACCTACGAGCAGTACTTC
>18|TRBJ1-6|TRBV4-1|TRBD1|NA
CASSQAAGQGGYNSPLHF
TGCGCCAGCAGCCAAGCCGCCGGACAGGGGGGCTATAATTCACCCCTCCACTTT
>14|TRBJ2-7|TRBV7-2|NA|NA
CASSLELAPYEQYF
TGTGCCAGCAGCTTAGAACTAGCCCCCTACGAGCAGTACTTC
>15|TRBJ2-2|TRBV28|TRBD2|few
CASNHLAGNTGELFF
TGTGCCAGCAACCACCTAGCGGGGAACACCGGGGAGCTGTTTTTT
>17|TRBJ1-3|TRBV7-2|NA|NA
CASSLGVSLLSGNTIYF
TGTGCCAGCAGCTTAGGAGTCTCGCTACTCTCTGGAAACACCATATATTTT
>17|TRBJ1-1|TRBV14|TRBD1|NA
CASSQRPGQGMDTEAFF
TGTGCCAGCAGCCAGAGGCCGGGACAGGGGATGGACACTGAAGCTTTCTTT
>14|TRBJ1-6|TRBV6-5|TRBD1|NA
CASSGTGVTSPLHF
TGTGCCAGCAGCGGGACAGGGGTCACTTCACCCCTCCACTTT
>14|TRBJ2-7|TRBV28|TRBD2|NA
CASRWTSGDYEQYF
TGTGCCAGCAGGTGGACTAGCGGGGACTACGAGCAGTACTTC
>19|TRBJ2-1|TRBV14|TRBD2|NA
CASSHQRGGPPSSYNEQFF
TGTGCCAGCAGCCACCAGCGGGGGGGCCCCCCGAGCTCCTACAATGAGCAGTTCTTC
>16|TRBJ2-3|TRBV27|NA|NA
CASNAPGRLHTDTQYF
TGTGCCAGCAATGCACCGGGTCGCTTACACACAGATACGCAGTATTTT
>14|TRBJ2-7|TRBV7-8|NA|NA
CASSPGTRSYEQYF
TGTGCCAGCAGCCCCGGGACTCGATCCTACGAGCAGTACTTC
>15|TRBJ2-7|TRBV28|NA|NA
CASRLPGTSLYEQYF
TGTGCCAGCAGACTCCCCGGGACTTCATTATACGAGCAGTACTTC
>15|TRBJ2-1|TRBV5-4|TRBD2|NA
CASSLEAGGSNEQFF
TGTGCCAGCAGCTTGGAGGCGGGGGGAAGCAATGAGCAGTTCTTC
>17|TRBJ2-3|TRBV29-1|NA|NA
CSVAGGIIFSGTDTQYF
TGCAGCGTTGCTGGAGGGATTATTTTCTCTGGCACAGATACGCAGTATTTT
>17|TRBJ2-5|TRBV19|TRBD2|NA
CASSIARLAGGGETQYF
TGTGCCAGTAGTATAGCCAGACTAGCGGGGGGAGGTGAGACCCAGTACTTC